The sample holds one count of the clone carrying this T cell receptor beta chain. The sample belongs to a study of blood T cell repertoires in COVID-19. Methods used by the authors: Using reference gene primer amplification, nucleated cell counts were estimated. Clones were sequenced by immunoSEQ multiplex PCR, and TCRdb holds only the in-frame ones, with some missing. That table furnishes V, J and clone size, whereas the DNA furnished D and trimming. The sample lists over 85,000 clones, about 88% occurring once. Losses at the gene ends were 1 base for V and 4 bases for J; bases not matched to a gene: 11. Germline V gene data show CDR1 as SGHRS and CDR2 as YFSETQ. This CDR3 contains 17 residues.

The chain uses TRBV5-1 and TRBJ2-5; 9 bases align to TRBD2. This receptor was identified in a woman aged 50 to 60 with acute or convalescent COVID-19. The sequenced sample consisted of peripheral blood. DNA for the CDR3: TGCGCCAGCAGCTTGAAGGTAGCGGGAGATAATATAGAGACCCAGTACTTC. Protein: CASSLKVAGDNIETQYF.